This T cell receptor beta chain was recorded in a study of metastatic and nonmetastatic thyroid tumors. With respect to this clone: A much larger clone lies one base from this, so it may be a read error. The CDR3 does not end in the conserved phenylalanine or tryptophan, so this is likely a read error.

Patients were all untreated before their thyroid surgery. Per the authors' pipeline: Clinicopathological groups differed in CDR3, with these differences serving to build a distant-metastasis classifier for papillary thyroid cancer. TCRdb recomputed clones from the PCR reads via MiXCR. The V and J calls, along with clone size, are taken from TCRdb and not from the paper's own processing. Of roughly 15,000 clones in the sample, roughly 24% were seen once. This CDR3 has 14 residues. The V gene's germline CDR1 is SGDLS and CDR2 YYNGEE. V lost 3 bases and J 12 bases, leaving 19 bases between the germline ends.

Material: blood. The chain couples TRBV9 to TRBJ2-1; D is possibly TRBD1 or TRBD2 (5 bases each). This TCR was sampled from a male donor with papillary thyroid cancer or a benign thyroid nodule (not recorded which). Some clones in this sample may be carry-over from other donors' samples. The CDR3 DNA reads TGTGCCAGCAGCGCCTCTTTAGGGACCCAGGTGCAGTTCCTC. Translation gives CASSASLGTQVQFL.